This T cell receptor beta chain was sequenced for a study of identifying expanded T cells in peripheral blood. Clones were read by immunoSEQ multiplex PCR, and TCRdb kept only the in-frame ones, dropping some. Of 55,000 to 60,000 clones in the sample, about 92% are singletons; the top ten hold approximately 3.8%. Germline trimming cut 4 bases from V and 4 bases from J; bases unmatched to any gene: 4. CDR3 length: 13 residues. The germline CDR1 and CDR2 sequences are SNHLY and FYNNEI. The J gene is TRBJ2-7, the V gene TRBV2; TRBD1 matches at 7 bases. The receptor comes from a person aged 18 to 75 in good health. Sequencing input: blood. This CDR3 reads CASSGQGLYEQYF. CDR3 nucleotide sequence: TGTGCCAGCAGTGGACAGGGCCTTTACGAGCAGTACTTC.